These 17 T cell receptor beta chains share one sample of origin, sequenced in a study of Graves' ophthalmopathy and Graves' hyperthyroidism. RNA served as the template for amplifying TCR beta CDR3 regions. HTBI primers served in a first-round RT-PCR, which a second-round multiplex PCR followed. In TCRdb, the multiplex PCR reads were re-called with MiXCR into one record per CDR3 protein. The table records tens of thousands of distinct CDR3 sequences, less than 65% of them present only once. The source material was peripheral blood. The receptor source for this set is an adult man with Graves' ophthalmopathy.

The rearrangement links TRBV6-5 to TRBJ1-6; no definite D call. The V end was cut by 10 bases, the J end by 5 bases, with 12 bases between. CDR1 is MNHEY, CDR2 SVGAGI, per germline. The CDR3 is 13 amino acids. The CDR3 spells CATRRGHNSPLHF. In nucleotides, the CDR3 is TGTGCCACACGCAGAGGGCATAATTCACCCCTCCACTTT.

The chain has TRBV28 and TRBJ1-1; D gene ambiguous. V was shortened by 7 bases and J by 5 bases, with 17 bases between the two germline ends. CDR1 and CDR2 from the germline V gene are MDHEN and SYDVKM. The CDR3 consists of 14 residues. CDR3 sequence reads: CASTVGSGRTEAFF. CDR3 coding DNA: TGTGCCAGCACCGTCGGGTCTGGAAGGACTGAAGCTTTCTTT. Based on the CDR3 plus reference TRBV28 and TRBJ1-1, the full variable domain is DVKVTQSSRYLVKRTGEKVFLECVQDMDHENMFWYRQDPGLGLRLIYFSYDVKMKEKGDIPEGYSVSREKKERFSLILESASTNQTSMYLCASTVGSGRTEAFFGQGTRLTVV.

CDR3 protein: CASSSSGGFYEQFF. DNA for the CDR3: TGTGCCAGCAGTTCTAGCGGGGGATTCTATGAGCAGTTCTTC. This chain joins TRBV2 and TRBJ2-1, with 10 bases fitting TRBD2. The CDR3 runs 14 residues. V dropped 5 bases and J dropped 8; count of bases not matched to a gene: 6. Germline V CDR1 and CDR2: SNHLY, FYNNEI.

This clonotype was counted many times. This may arise from a read error, as a much more abundant clone is one base away. The V and J genes are TRBV6-5 and TRBJ2-7; TRBD1 aligns across 8 bases. Germline CDR1 reads MNHEY; CDR2 reads SVGAGI. Germline trimming cut 10 bases from V and 2 bases from J; bases unmatched to any gene: 7. The CDR3 extends over 13 amino acids. CDR3 coding DNA: TGTGCCATAGGACAGGGCCGCGCCTACGAGCAGTACTTC. Residues: CAIGQGRAYEQYF.

Points on this clonotype: Germline is not matched at one junction end, which may reflect a read error. The rearrangement links TRBV9 to TRBJ1-3; D is possibly TRBD1 (5 bases). The CDR3 is 12 amino acids. The germline CDR1 and CDR2 sequences are SGDLS and YYNGEE. For the CDR3, the DNA is TGTGCCAGCAACGTAGGAACGGACACCATATATTTC. As protein: CASNVGTDTIYF.

This chain connects TRBV9 to TRBJ2-2; D is perhaps TRBD1 (7 bases). V shed 4 bases and J shed 7 bases, with 14 bases lying between them. Germline V lookup: CDR1 SGDLS, CDR2 YYNGEE. The CDR3 is 14 residues long. The DNA for the CDR3 is TGTGCCAGCAGCTCAGGGGGGTGGGACGGGGAGCTGTTTTTT. Protein: CASSSGGWDGELFF. Full variable domain (missing parts from reference TRBV9 and TRBJ2-2): DSGVTQTPKHLITATGQRVTLRCSPRSGDLSVYWYQQSLDQGLQFLIQYYNGEERAKGNILERFSAQQFPDLHSELNLSSLELGDSALYFCASSSGGWDGELFFGEGSRLTVL.

This clonotype has a count of ten or more. The rearrangement links TRBV7-9 to TRBJ2-4; possibly TRBD1 for D (6 bases). Germline V CDR1 and CDR2: SEHNR, FQNEAQ (reference sequence). The ends were cut back, 1 base at V and 0 bases at J, with 13 bases in the middle. The CDR3 is made up of 17 amino acids. The CDR3 here is CASSLGAGTLAKNIQYF. CDR3 nucleotide sequence: TGTGCCAGCAGCTTAGGGGCAGGGACACTAGCCAAAAACATTCAGTACTTC.

The chain carries TRBV12-3 or TRBV12-4 and TRBJ1-3, with unresolved D. Trimming left V 3 bases short and J 0 bases short, with 3 bases between. This CDR3 comprises 13 residues. CDR3 region: CASSFRSGNTIYF. As DNA, the CDR3 is TGTGCCAGCAGTTTCCGCTCTGGAAACACCATATATTTT.

This clonotype has just one count. The rearrangement uses TRBV9 and TRBJ1-2; D not resolved. The CDR3 covers 14 residues. Germline V gives CDR1 SGDLS, CDR2 YYNGEE. Trimming pared 0 bases from V and 4 bases from J, leaving 10 bases between. DNA for the CDR3: TGTGCCAGCAGCGTAGATGGGGAGGGCTATGGCTACACCTTC. It specifies CASSVDGEGYGYTF.

In this sample, this clonotype turned up once. V usage is TRBV7-8 and J usage is TRBJ2-7; 8 nucleotides match TRBD2. This CDR3 is 18 amino acids long. Trimming at V came to 6 bases and at J to 6 bases, leaving 22 bases not matched to a gene. The germline gives CDR1 SGHVS, CDR2 FQNEAQ. For the CDR3, the DNA is TGTGCCAGCAGTCCAACGCGACGGGGACTAGTGAAACTCAGCGAGCAGTACTTC. This encodes CASSPTRRGLVKLSEQYF.

This clonotype was observed at least ten times. This sequence joins TRBV6-2 or TRBV6-3 and TRBJ1-1, with unresolved D. V was cut by 5 bases and J by 11 bases, with 12 bases left in between. The CDR3 consists of 11 residues. Germline V lookup: CDR1 MNHEY, CDR2 SVGEGT. The CDR3 nucleotides read TGTGCCAGCAGTACTCGATTTAGGGCTTTCTTT. Protein: CASSTRFRAFF.

This chain joins TRBV6-1 and TRBJ2-1; TRBD2 aligns across 7 bases. CDR1 and CDR2 (germline): MNHNS, SASEGT. The CDR3 has 15 amino acids. The V gene end was trimmed by 3 bases and the J gene end by 9 bases; junction bases not matched to a gene: 11. The CDR3 sequence is CASSDIAGDQGEQFF. The CDR3 coding sequence is TGTGCCAGCAGTGATATTGCGGGAGATCAGGGTGAGCAGTTCTTC.

The chain employs TRBV5-4 and TRBJ2-1; 9 bases agree with TRBD2. The V gene end was trimmed by 1 base and the J gene end by 0 bases; junction bases not matched to a gene: 8. CDR3 length: 18 amino acids. Germline lookup yields CDR1 SGHNT and CDR2 YYREEE (reference sequence). The CDR3 region is CASSLMRLAALSYNEQFF. The CDR3 region has the DNA TGTGCCAGCAGCTTGATGCGACTAGCGGCCCTCTCCTACAATGAGCAGTTCTTC.

Notes on this clonotype: The conserved final phenylalanine or tryptophan is absent from the CDR3, which likely points to a read error. The chain combines TRBV20-1 with TRBJ2-1, with 10 bases that match TRBD2. The V gene's germline CDR1 is DFQATT and CDR2 SNEGSKA (reference sequence). Unmatched junction bases numbered 14, after V lost 5 bases and J lost 7 bases. The CDR3 covers 16 residues. The CDR3 here is CSAGTKREGGINEQFL. CDR3 nucleotides: TGCAGTGCTGGAACCAAGCGGGAGGGGGGGATTAATGAGCAGTTCCTC.

This clonotype showed up many times. This could be a read error, since a much larger clone is one nucleotide away. The chain has TRBV5-1 and TRBJ1-3; D is undetermined. V was pared by 4 bases and J by 2 bases, with 7 bases between. This CDR3 is 13 amino acids long. Germline-derived CDR1 and CDR2 are SGHRS and YFSETQ. In nucleotides, the CDR3 is TGCGCCAGCAGCCTAGATCCTGGAAACACCATATATTTT. Its translation is CASSLDPGNTIYF.

Worth noting for this clonotype: One end of the junction does not line up with germline, which may come from a read error. V and J are TRBV7-9 and TRBJ1-5; the D is unclear. The CDR3 is 15 residues long. CDR1 is SEHNR and CDR2 is FQNEAQ in the germline V gene (reference sequence). Written as DNA, the CDR3 is TGTGCCGGAGCGTTCGAGGGTGGGCCGGATCATCCCCAGCACTTT. Amino acids: CAGAFEGGPDHPQHF.

This rearrangement joins TRBV7-8 to TRBJ2-6; TRBD1 agrees at 12 bases. The CDR3 covers 19 residues. The trim removed 1 base at V and 4 bases at J, leaving 8 bases unmatched. Germline CDR1 and CDR2: SGHVS and FQNEAQ. The CDR3 DNA is TGTGCCAGCAGCTTAGAAATGAGGGACAGGGGGCGCGGGGCCAACGTCCTGACTTTC. Protein product: CASSLEMRDRGRGANVLTF.